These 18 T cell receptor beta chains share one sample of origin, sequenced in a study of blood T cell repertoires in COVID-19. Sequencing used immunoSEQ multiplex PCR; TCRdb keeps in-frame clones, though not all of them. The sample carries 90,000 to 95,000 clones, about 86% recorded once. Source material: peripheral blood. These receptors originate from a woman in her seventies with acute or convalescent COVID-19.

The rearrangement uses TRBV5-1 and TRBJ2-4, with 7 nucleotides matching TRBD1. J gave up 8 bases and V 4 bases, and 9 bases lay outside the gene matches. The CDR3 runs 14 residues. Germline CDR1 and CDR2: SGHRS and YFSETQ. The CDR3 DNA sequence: TGCGCCAGCAGCCCTGGCGACAGGGCGGACATTCAGTACTTC. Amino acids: CASSPGDRADIQYF.

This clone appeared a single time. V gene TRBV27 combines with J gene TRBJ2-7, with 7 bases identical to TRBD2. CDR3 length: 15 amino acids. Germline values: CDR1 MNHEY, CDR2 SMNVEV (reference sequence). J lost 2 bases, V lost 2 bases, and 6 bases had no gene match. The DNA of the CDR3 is TGTGCCAGCAGTTTAGGCGGGGGAGGTACCTACGAGCAGTACTTC. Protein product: CASSLGGGGTYEQYF.

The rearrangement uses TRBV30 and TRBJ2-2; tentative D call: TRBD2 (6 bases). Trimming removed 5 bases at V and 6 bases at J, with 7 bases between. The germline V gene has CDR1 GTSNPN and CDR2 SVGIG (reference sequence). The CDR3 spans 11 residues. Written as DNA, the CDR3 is TGTGCCTGGTCGGGAGCCGGGGAGCTGTTTTTT. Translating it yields CAWSGAGELFF.

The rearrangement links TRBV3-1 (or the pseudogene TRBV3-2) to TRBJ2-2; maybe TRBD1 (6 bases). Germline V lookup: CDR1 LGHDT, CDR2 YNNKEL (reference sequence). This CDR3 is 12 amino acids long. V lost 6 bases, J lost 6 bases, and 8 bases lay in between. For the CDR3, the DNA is TGTGCCAGCAGACAGGGCCCCGGGGAGCTGTTTTTT. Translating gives CASRQGPGELFF.

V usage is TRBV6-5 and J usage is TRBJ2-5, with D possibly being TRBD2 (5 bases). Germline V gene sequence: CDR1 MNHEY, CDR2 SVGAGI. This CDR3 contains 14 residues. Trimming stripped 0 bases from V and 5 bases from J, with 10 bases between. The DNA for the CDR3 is TGTGCCAGCAGTTACTCAGAGAGGGCGGAGACCCAGTACTTC. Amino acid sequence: CASSYSERAETQYF.

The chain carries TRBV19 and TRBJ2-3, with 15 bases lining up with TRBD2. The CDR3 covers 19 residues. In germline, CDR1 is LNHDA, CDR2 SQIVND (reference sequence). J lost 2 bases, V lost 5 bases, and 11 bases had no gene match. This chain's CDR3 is CASSLGLAGGNSNTDTQYF. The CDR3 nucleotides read TGTGCCAGTAGTTTGGGACTAGCGGGAGGAAACTCTAACACAGATACGCAGTATTTT.

CDR3 residues: CASSFDRYNEQFF. The CDR3 DNA is TGTGCCAGCAGTTTCGACAGATACAATGAGCAGTTCTTC. The chain employs TRBV12-3 or TRBV12-4 and TRBJ2-1, with D perhaps matching TRBD1 (5 bases). The CDR3 sequence is 13 residues long. Trimming shortened V by 3 bases and J by 4 bases, and 7 bases separated the two germline ends.

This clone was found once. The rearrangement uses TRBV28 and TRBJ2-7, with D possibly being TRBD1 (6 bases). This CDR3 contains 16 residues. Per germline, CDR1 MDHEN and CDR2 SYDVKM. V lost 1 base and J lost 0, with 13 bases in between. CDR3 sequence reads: CASSLSDRRASYEQYF. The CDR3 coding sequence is TGTGCCAGCAGTTTATCGGACAGACGCGCCTCCTACGAGCAGTACTTC.

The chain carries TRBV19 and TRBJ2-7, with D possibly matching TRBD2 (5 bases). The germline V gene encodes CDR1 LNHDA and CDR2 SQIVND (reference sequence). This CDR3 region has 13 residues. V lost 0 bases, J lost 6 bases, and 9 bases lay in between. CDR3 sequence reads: CASSIDRTGEQYF. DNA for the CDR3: TGTGCCAGTAGTATAGATCGGACTGGCGAGCAGTACTTC.

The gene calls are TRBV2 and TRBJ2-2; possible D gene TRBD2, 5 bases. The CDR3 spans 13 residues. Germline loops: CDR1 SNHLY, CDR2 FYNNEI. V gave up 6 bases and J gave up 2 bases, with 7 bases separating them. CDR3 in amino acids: CASSGLNTGELFF. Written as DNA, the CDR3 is TGTGCCAGCAGCGGACTTAACACCGGGGAGCTGTTTTTT.

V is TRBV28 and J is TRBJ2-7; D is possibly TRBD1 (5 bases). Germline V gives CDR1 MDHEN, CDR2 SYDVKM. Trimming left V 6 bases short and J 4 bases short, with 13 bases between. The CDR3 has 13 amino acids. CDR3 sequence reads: CASSNPQGYEQYF. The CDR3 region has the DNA TGTGCCAGCAGCAACCCCCAGGGATACGAGCAGTACTTC.

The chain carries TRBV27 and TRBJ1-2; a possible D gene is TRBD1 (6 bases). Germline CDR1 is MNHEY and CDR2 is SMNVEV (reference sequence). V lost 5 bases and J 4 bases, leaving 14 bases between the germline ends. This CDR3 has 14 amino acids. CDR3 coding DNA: TGTGCCAGCAGTCGTACAGGGCCCGGCTATGGCTACACCTTC. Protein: CASSRTGPGYGYTF.

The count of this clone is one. The CDR3 bases are TGTGCCTGGGCTAGGTCGAATTCACCCCTCCACTTT. It is translated as CAWARSNSPLHF. The chain employs TRBV30 and TRBJ1-6; D is ambiguous. V lost 5 bases, J lost 7 bases, and 9 bases lay in between. The CDR3 covers 12 residues. Germline CDR1 GTSNPN, CDR2 SVGIG (reference sequence).

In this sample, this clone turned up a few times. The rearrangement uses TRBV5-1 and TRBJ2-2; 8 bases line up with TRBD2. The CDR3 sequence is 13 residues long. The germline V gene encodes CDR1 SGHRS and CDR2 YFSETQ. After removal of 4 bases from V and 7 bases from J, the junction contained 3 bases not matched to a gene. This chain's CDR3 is CASSKSGGGELFF. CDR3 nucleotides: TGCGCCAGCAGCAAGAGCGGGGGCGGGGAGCTGTTTTTT.

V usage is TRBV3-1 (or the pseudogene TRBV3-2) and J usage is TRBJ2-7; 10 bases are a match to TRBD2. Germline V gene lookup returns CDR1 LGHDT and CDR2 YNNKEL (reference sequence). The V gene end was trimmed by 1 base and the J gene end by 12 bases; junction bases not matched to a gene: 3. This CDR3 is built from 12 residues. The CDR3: CASSQVAGGLYF. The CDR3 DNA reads TGTGCCAGCAGCCAAGTAGCGGGAGGATTGTACTTC.

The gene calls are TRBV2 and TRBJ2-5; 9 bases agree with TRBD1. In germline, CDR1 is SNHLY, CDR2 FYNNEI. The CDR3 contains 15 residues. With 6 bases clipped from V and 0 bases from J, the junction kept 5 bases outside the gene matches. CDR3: CASRAGTGNQETQYF. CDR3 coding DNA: TGTGCCAGCAGAGCCGGGACAGGGAACCAAGAGACCCAGTACTTC. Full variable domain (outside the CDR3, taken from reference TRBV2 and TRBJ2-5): EPEVTQTPSHQVTQMGQEVILRCVPISNHLYFYWYRQILGQKVEFLVSFYNNEISEKSEIFDDQFSVERPDGSNFTLKIRSTKLEDSAMYFCASRAGTGNQETQYFGPGTRLLVL.

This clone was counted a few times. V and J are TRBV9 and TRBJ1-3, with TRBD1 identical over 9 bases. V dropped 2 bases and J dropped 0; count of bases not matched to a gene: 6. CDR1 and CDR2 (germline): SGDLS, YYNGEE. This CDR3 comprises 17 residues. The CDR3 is CASSVQDRGSSGNTIYF. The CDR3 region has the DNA TGTGCCAGCAGCGTTCAGGACAGGGGCAGCTCTGGAAACACCATATATTTT.

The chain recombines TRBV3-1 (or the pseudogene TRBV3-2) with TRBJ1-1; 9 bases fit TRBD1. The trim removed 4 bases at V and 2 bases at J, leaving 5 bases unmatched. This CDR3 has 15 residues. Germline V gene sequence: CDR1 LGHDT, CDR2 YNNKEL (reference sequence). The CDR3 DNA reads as TGTGCCAGCAGCCCCCGACAGGGGGGTAACACTGAAGCTTTCTTT. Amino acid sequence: CASSPRQGGNTEAFF.